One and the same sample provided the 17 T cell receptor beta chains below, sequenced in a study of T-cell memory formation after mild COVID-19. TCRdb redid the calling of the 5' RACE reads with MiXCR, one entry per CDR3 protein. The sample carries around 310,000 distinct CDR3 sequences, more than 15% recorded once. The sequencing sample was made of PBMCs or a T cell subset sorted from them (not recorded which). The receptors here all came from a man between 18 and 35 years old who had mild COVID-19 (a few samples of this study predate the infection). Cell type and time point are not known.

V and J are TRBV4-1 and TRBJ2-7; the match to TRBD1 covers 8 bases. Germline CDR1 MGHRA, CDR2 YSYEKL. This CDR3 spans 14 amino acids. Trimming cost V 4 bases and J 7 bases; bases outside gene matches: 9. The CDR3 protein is CASSPAQGAGEQYF. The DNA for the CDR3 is TGCGCCAGCAGCCCAGCGCAGGGGGCAGGGGAGCAGTACTTC.

CDR3 in amino acids: CASSQEVSGYTDTQYF. The CDR3 bases are TGTGCCAGCAGCCAAGAAGTTAGCGGCTACACAGATACGCAGTATTTT. The genes are TRBV4-2 and TRBJ2-3; D is possibly TRBD2 (6 bases). Deletions cut 0 bases from V and 2 bases from J, with 12 bases between. Looked up from germline, CDR1 is LGHNA and CDR2 is YNFKEQ. This CDR3 has 16 amino acids.

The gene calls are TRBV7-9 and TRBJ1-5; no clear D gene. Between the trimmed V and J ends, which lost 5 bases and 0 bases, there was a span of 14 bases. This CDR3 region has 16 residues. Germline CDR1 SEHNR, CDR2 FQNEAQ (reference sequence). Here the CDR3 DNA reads TGTGCCAGCAGCATACAGCGAGGCTTTAGCAATCAGCCCCAGCATTTT. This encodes CASSIQRGFSNQPQHF.

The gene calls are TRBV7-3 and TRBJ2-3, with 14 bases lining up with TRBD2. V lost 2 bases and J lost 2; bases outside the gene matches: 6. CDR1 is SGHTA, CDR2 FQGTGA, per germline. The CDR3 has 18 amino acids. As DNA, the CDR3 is TGTGCCAGCAGCTTAGGGCCGGGACTAGCGGGGGCCACAGATACGCAGTATTTT. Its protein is CASSLGPGLAGATDTQYF.

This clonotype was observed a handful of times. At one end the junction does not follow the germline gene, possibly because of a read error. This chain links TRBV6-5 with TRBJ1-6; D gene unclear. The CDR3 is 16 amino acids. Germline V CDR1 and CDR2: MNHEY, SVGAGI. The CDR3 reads CASSDSSGSYNSPLHF. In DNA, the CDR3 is TGTGCCAGCAGTGACTCGTCGGGGTCCTATAATTCACCCCTCCACTTT.

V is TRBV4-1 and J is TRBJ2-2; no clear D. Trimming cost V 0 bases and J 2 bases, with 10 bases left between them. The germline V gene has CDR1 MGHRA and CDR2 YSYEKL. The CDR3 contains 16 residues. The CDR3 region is CASSQDRTQNTGELFF. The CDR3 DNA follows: TGCGCCAGCAGCCAAGATCGAACTCAAAACACCGGGGAGCTGTTTTTT.

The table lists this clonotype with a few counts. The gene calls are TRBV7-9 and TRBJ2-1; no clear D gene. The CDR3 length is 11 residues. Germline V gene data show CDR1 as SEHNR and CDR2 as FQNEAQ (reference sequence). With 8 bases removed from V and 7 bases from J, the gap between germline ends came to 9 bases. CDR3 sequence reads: CASVFRNEQFF. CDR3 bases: TGTGCCAGCGTCTTCAGGAATGAGCAGTTCTTC.

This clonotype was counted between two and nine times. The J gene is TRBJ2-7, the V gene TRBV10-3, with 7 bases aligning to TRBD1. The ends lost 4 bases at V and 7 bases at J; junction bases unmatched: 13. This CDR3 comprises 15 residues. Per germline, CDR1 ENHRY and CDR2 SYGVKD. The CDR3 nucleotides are TGTGCCATCAGTGGTAGGGAAGGGGGCTTTAATGAGCAGTACGTC. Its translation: CAISGREGGFNEQYV.

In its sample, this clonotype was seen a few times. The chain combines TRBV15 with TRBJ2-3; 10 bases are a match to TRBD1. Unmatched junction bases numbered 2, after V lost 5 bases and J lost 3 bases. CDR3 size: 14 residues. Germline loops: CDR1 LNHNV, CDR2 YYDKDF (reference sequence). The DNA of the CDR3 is TGTGCCACCAGCTGGACAGGGGGTACAGATACGCAGTATTTT. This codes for CATSWTGGTDTQYF.

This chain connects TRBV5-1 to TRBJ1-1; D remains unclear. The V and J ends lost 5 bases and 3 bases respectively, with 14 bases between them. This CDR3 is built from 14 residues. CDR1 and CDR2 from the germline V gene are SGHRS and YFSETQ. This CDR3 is CASRVVFGYTEAFF. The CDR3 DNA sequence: TGCGCCAGCAGAGTCGTATTTGGGTACACTGAAGCTTTCTTT. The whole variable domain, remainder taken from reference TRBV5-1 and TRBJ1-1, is KAGVTQTPRYLIKTRGQQVTLSCSPISGHRSVSWYQQTPGQGLQFLFEYFSETQRNKGNFPGRFSGRQFSNSRSEMNVSTLELGDSALYLCASRVVFGYTEAFFGQGTRLTVV.

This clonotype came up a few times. The CDR3 here is CASTPSGAKNIQYF. CDR3 DNA: TGTGCCAGCACCCCCTCAGGGGCCAAAAACATTCAGTACTTC. The V and J genes are TRBV5-4 and TRBJ2-4; D is possibly TRBD1 (5 bases). V lost 6 bases, J lost 1 base, and 11 bases lay in between. The CDR3 extends over 14 amino acids. Per the germline V gene, CDR1 is SGHNT and CDR2 is YYREEE (reference sequence).

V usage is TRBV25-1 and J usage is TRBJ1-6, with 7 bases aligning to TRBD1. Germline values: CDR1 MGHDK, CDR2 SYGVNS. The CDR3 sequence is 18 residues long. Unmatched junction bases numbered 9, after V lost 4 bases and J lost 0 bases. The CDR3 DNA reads TGTGCCAGCAGTGGAAGGACAGGAATAAGCTCCTATAATTCACCCCTCCACTTT. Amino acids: CASSGRTGISSYNSPLHF. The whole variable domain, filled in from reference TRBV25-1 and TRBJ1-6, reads EADIYQTPRYLVIGTGKKITLECSQTMGHDKMYWYQQDPGMELHLIHYSYGVNSTEKGDLSSESTVSRIRTEHFPLTLESARPSHTSQYLCASSGRTGISSYNSPLHFGNGTRLTVT.

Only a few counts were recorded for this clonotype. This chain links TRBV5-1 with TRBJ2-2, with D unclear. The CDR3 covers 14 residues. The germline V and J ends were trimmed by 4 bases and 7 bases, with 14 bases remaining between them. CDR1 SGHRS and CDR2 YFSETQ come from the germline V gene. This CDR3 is CASSGEASFGELFF. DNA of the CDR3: TGCGCCAGCAGCGGTGAGGCCAGCTTCGGGGAGCTGTTTTTT.

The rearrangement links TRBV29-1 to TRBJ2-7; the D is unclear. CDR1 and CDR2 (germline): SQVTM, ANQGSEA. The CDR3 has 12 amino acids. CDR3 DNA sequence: TGCAGTGGCGTAACATGGGGTTACGAGCAGTACTTC. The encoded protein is CSGVTWGYEQYF.

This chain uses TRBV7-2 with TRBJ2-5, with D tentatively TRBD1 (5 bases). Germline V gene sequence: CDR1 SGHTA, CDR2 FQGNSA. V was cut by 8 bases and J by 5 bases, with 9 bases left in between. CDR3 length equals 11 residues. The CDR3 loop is CASVGAETQYF. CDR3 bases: TGTGCCAGCGTAGGGGCGGAGACCCAGTACTTC. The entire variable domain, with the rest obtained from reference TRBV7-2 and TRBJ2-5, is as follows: GAGVSQSPSNKVTEKGKDVELRCDPISGHTALYWYRQSLGQGLEFLIYFQGNSAPDKSGLPSDRFSAERTGGSVSTLTIQRTQQEDSAVYLCASVGAETQYFGPGTRLLVL.

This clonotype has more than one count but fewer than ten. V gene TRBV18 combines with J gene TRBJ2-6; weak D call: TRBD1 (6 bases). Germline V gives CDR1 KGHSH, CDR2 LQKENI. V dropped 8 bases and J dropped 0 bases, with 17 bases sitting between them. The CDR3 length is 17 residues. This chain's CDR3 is CASDDVGAGSGANVLTF. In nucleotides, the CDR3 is TGTGCCAGCGACGACGTGGGGGCGGGCTCTGGGGCCAACGTCCTGACTTTC. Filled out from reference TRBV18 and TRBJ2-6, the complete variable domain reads NAGVMQNPRHLVRRRGQEARLRCSPMKGHSHVYWYRQLPEEGLKFMVYLQKENIIDESGMPKERFSAEFPKEGPSILRIQQVVRGDSAAYFCASDDVGAGSGANVLTFGAGSRLTVL.

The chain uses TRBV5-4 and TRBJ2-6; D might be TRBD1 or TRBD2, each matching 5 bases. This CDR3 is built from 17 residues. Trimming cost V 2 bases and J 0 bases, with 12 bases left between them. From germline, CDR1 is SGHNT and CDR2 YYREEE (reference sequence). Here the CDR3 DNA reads TGTGCCAGCAGCTTAGAGGGGCTCGGCTCTGGGGCCAACGTCCTGACTTTC. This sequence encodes CASSLEGLGSGANVLTF.